This is a list of T cell receptor beta chains from one sample in a study of OX40 agonist ivuxolimab in advanced cancers. The data were produced by immunoSEQ multiplex PCR, yet TCRdb's version contains in-frame clones alone and is incomplete. The sample shows about 50,000 clones, roughly nine tenths of them seen only once. The source material was CD4+ or CD8+ T cells sorted from blood, sampled in a trial of the OX40 agonist ivuxolimab. The source is an adult with an advanced solid tumor such as melanoma, head and neck, liver or kidney cancer. The CDR3 runs from the conserved cysteine through the conserved F or W. D genes are given only for firm matches. For some rows the clone size is stated as once, few or many, or as a class when expanded; others skip it.

TRBV27	-	few	TRBJ2-1	TGTGCCAGTGGAGGGGACGGGACCTACAATGAGCAGTTCTTC	CASGGDGTYNEQFF
TRBV7-9	-	-	TRBJ2-1	TGTGCCAGCAGCTTAGACCTGACGGAGAGCTCCTACAATGAGCAGTTCTTC	CASSLDLTESSYNEQFF
TRBV6-5	-	-	TRBJ2-2	TGTGCCAGCAGTTACTCGAATGCTGGGTCAGGGGAGCTGTTTTTT	CASSYSNAGSGELFF
TRBV15	-	-	TRBJ2-7	TGTGCCACCAGCAGACTAGGCGAGCAGTACTTC	CATSRLGEQYF
TRBV6-1	TRBD2	-	TRBJ2-1	TGTGCCAGCAGTGAAGCAAGAGGTAGCGGGAGGGCCTGGGATGAGCAGTTCTTC	CASSEARGSGRAWDEQFF
TRBV6-1	TRBD2	few	TRBJ2-3	TGTGCCAGCAGTGAATTACTAGCGGGGGGGCCGGGTACGCAGTATTTT	CASSELLAGGPGTQYF
TRBV5-4	TRBD1	-	TRBJ2-7	TGTGCCAGCAGCTTCGGGACAGGGGCTTACGAGCAGTACTTC	CASSFGTGAYEQYF
TRBV5-5	TRBD2	-	TRBJ2-7	TGTGCCAGCAGCCTCTGGACTAGCGCCTACGAGCAGTACTTC	CASSLWTSAYEQYF
TRBV6-5	-	-	TRBJ2-7	TGTGCCAGCAGTTACTCGGGTTCCTACGAGCAGTACTTC	CASSYSGSYEQYF
TRBV6-1	-	-	TRBJ2-7	TGTGCCAGCATCCCTAGCGAGAGCTCCTACGAGCAGTACTTC	CASIPSESSYEQYF
TRBV2	-	medium-sized	TRBJ2-7	TGTGCCAGCAGTGAGGGGGGAGCCTACGAGCAGTACTTC	CASSEGGAYEQYF
TRBV29-1	-	-	TRBJ1-2	TGCAGCGTTGTAGCTAACTATGGCTACACCTTC	CSVVANYGYTF
TRBV29-1	TRBD2	-	TRBJ2-1	TGCAGCGTGACCGGGACTACCTACTACAATGAGCAGTTCTTC	CSVTGTTYYNEQFF
TRBV5-4	-	-	TRBJ2-1	TGTGCCAGCACCTTAGAAACCTTGAATGAGCAGTTCTTC	CASTLETLNEQFF
TRBV6-6	-	-	TRBJ2-1	TGTGCCAGCTATCACGGCCCGAGCTCCTACAATGAGCAGTTCTTC	CASYHGPSSYNEQFF
TRBV30	TRBD2	-	TRBJ2-7	TGTGCCCACAGCGGGGGGCCACACGAGCAGTACTTC	CAHSGGPHEQYF
TRBV7-9	-	-	TRBJ2-7	TGTGCCAGCAGCCATCCCCCGGGGACATCACCCTACGAGCAGTACTTC	CASSHPPGTSPYEQYF
TRBV5-4	-	-	TRBJ2-7	TGTGCCAGCAGTACGGGGACGGGCCCGGGGGAGCAGTACTTC	CASSTGTGPGEQYF
TRBV7-8	-	-	TRBJ1-1	TGTGCCAGCAGCTTAGAGACAGTAATGAACACTGAAGCTTTCTTT	CASSLETVMNTEAFF
TRBV28	-	-	TRBJ1-2	TGTGCCAGCAGGGCCAGACTGTACTATGGCTACACCTTC	CASRARLYYGYTF
TRBV9	-	-	TRBJ2-2	TGTGCCAGCAGCGTAGGTAGTTCCTCGAACACCGGGGAGCTGTTTTTT	CASSVGSSSNTGELFF
TRBV2	-	-	TRBJ2-5	TGTGCCAGCAGTGATATGACAGGGGCGGGAGCGGAGACCCAGTACTTC	CASSDMTGAGAETQYF
TRBV5-1	TRBD1	-	TRBJ2-1	TGCGCCAGCAGCGGTCAGGGGGAGTCATACAATGAGCAGTTCTTC	CASSGQGESYNEQFF
TRBV6-5	-	-	TRBJ2-5	TGTGCCAGCAGTTACCTGGGGACCCAGTACTTC	CASSYLGTQYF
TRBV7-8	TRBD2	once	TRBJ2-1	TGTGCCAGCAGCCCCCGCATATTCGGGGGGGCAGTAGAAGAGCAGTTCTTC	CASSPRIFGGAVEEQFF
TRBV5-6	TRBD2	-	TRBJ2-7	TGTGCCAGCAGCCCGGGACTAGCGGGAGCCTACGAGCAGTACTTC	CASSPGLAGAYEQYF